This T cell receptor (beta chain) stems from a study of cytomegalovirus exposure and HLA in healthy donors. Study context: Per a later analysis, the roughly 670 first-cohort and approximately 120 validation repertoires shared one platform.

Study results and limitations: Subsequent analysis found a tendency for first-cohort TCR clusters to co-occur within the 120 or so validation repertoires.

The assay was immunoSEQ multiplex PCR, and TCRdb's table has in-frame clones only and misses some. The table shows 85,000 to 90,000 clones, with about 96% occurring only once. In the case of this clone: Its antigen is undetermined.

This CDR3 has 16 residues. The germline CDR1 and CDR2 sequences are SGHKS and YYEKEE (reference sequence). The V end lost 4 bases, the J end lost 5 bases, and 21 bases lay between the germline ends. This receptor was obtained from a man younger than 35 in good health and CMV-seronegative. The chain employs TRBV5-5 and TRBJ1-1; D remains ambiguous. Sequencing used PBMCs. For the CDR3, the DNA is TGTGCCAGCAGCCGCTCCCCCCGGGGTAAAGGGACTGAAGCTTTCTTT. This translates into CASSRSPRGKGTEAFF. The entire variable domain, with the rest obtained from reference TRBV5-5 and TRBJ1-1, is as follows: DAGVTQSPTHLIKTRGQQVTLRCSPISGHKSVSWYQQVLGQGPQFIFQYYEKEERGRGNFPDRFSARQFPNYSSELNVNALLLGDSALYLCASSRSPRGKGTEAFFGQGTRLTVV.